The entry below gives a single TCR beta chain sequence along with its context. Its antigen is currently unknown. Germline V lookup: CDR1 SQVTM, CDR2 ANQGSEA. The CDR3 length is 14 residues. Between the trimmed V and J ends, which lost 6 bases and 4 bases, there was a span of 16 bases. This sample is drawn from a study of cytomegalovirus exposure and HLA in healthy donors. Study as a whole: It was reported in a later analysis that the same platform had been used for the 120 validation repertoires as for the roughly 650 first-cohort repertoires.

Study-level points and caveats: Investigators reported some 150 TCR beta chains as tied to cytomegalovirus. Rarity marked most TCR sequences, yet some public TCRs occurred in many donors. Both high specificity and high sensitivity reportedly marked the classifier's diagnosis of cytomegalovirus status.

Produced via immunoSEQ multiplex PCR; TCRdb's table is partial and in-frame only. This table has roughly 120,000 clones, approximately 85% appearing once. This clonotype was obtained from a man aged 18 to 30 in good health and CMV-seronegative. The sequenced material came from PBMCs. This sequence joins TRBV29-1 and TRBJ2-1; a possible D gene is TRBD2 (5 bases). For the CDR3, the DNA is TGCAGCGTGGCTAGCACCGGGGTGTACAATGAGCAGTTCTTC. The encoded protein is CSVASTGVYNEQFF.